These 27 T cell receptor beta chains came from one sample sequenced in a study of neurological immune-mediated disorders. Using its own MiXCR run on the 5' RACE reads, TCRdb lists one record per CDR3 protein. The sample includes more than 45,000 distinct CDR3 sequences, less than 5% of them seen just once. Sequenced material: PBMCs. These receptors were obtained from a man aged 45 to 65 with multiple sclerosis.

Points on this clonotype: It may be a read error: a sequence one base away is much more abundant. The genes are TRBV9 and TRBJ1-1, with unresolved D. This CDR3 has 16 amino acids. Trimming removed 0 bases from V and 1 base from J, with 13 bases in between. Per germline, CDR1 SGDLS and CDR2 YYNGEE. CDR3 residues: CASSVAAGRKNTEAFF. The DNA for the CDR3 is TGTGCCAGCAGCGTAGCAGCAGGACGGAAGAACACTGAAGCTTTCTTT.

This clonotype was counted at least ten times. The J gene is TRBJ2-1, the V gene TRBV28, with TRBD1 identical over 9 bases. J lost 7 bases, V lost 7 bases, and 11 bases had no gene match. CDR3 length: 15 residues. Germline V lookup: CDR1 MDHEN, CDR2 SYDVKM. DNA for the CDR3: TGTGCCAGCATTGGGGGACAGGGTGCAATAAATGAGCAGTTCTTC. Its protein is CASIGGQGAINEQFF.

This clonotype was counted at least ten times. The chain uses TRBV6-2 or TRBV6-3 and TRBJ1-5; 7 bases align to TRBD1. The trim removed 4 bases at V and 4 bases at J, leaving 4 bases unmatched. CDR3 length: 14 residues. Germline loops: CDR1 MNHEY, CDR2 SVGEGT. CDR3 coding DNA: TGTGCCAGCAGTTGGGACAGCGGAAATCAGCCCCAGCATTTT. The encoded protein is CASSWDSGNQPQHF.

This clonotype was seen repeatedly, ten times or more. The rearrangement uses TRBV5-1 and TRBJ2-5; 9 bases align to TRBD1. The V segment lost 1 base and the J segment 5 bases; nucleotides outside the gene matches: 9. This CDR3 is 16 amino acids long. Germline values: CDR1 SGHRS, CDR2 YFSETQ. The CDR3 reads CASSLTYRGRGETQYF. CDR3 sequence (DNA): TGCGCCAGCAGCTTGACTTACAGGGGGCGTGGGGAGACCCAGTACTTC. The full variable domain, rest sourced from reference TRBV5-1 and TRBJ2-5, is KAGVTQTPRYLIKTRGQQVTLSCSPISGHRSVSWYQQTPGQGLQFLFEYFSETQRNKGNFPGRFSGRQFSNSRSEMNVSTLELGDSALYLCASSLTYRGRGETQYFGPGTRLLVL.

This clonotype appeared many times. The chain carries TRBV11-2 and TRBJ2-1; 8 bases line up with TRBD1. V lost 4 bases, J lost 7 bases, and 9 bases stayed unmatched. The CDR3 totals 15 residues. Per germline, CDR1 SGHAT and CDR2 FQNNGV. The CDR3 loop reads CASSSDRGRLNEQFF. CDR3 nucleotide sequence: TGTGCCAGCAGCTCAGACAGGGGACGACTGAATGAGCAGTTCTTC. The full variable domain, completed using reference TRBV11-2 and TRBJ2-1, is EAGVAQSPRYKIIEKRQSVAFWCNPISGHATLYWYQQILGQGPKLLIQFQNNGVVDDSQLPKDRFSAERLKGVDSTLKIQPAKLEDSAVYLCASSSDRGRLNEQFFGPGTRLTVL.

This clonotype has at least ten counts. This chain joins TRBV6-1 and TRBJ2-7; the D gene is possibly TRBD2 (6 bases). The V end lost 6 bases, the J end lost 5 bases, and 20 bases lay between the germline ends. Per germline, CDR1 MNHNS and CDR2 SASEGT. The CDR3 length is 15 residues. CDR3 DNA sequence: TGTGCCAGCAGCGTTTTTGGCGGGGTTGGGAACGAGCAGTACTTC. Translated, it gives CASSVFGGVGNEQYF.

This clonotype occurred many times. The chain combines TRBV5-1 with TRBJ2-3, with TRBD2 matching over 10 bases. Germline lookup yields CDR1 SGHRS and CDR2 YFSETQ. The V segment lost 1 base and the J segment 2 bases; nucleotides outside the gene matches: 16. The CDR3 has 20 residues. The CDR3 region has the DNA TGCGCCAGCAGCTTGCCTGTTGGGCTAGCGGGGGACCTCTACACAGATACGCAGTATTTT. It specifies CASSLPVGLAGDLYTDTQYF.

To note about this clonotype: One end of the junction does not line up with germline, which may come from a read error. The gene calls are TRBV28 and TRBJ1-5, with D unclear. The CDR3 sequence is 14 residues long. Germline CDR1 MDHEN, CDR2 SYDVKM. CDR3 sequence reads: CASSPRRAGQPQNF. CDR3 coding DNA: TGTGCCAGCAGTCCCAGGAGAGCTGGTCAGCCCCAGAATTTT. The variable domain in full, completed from reference TRBV28 and TRBJ1-5, reads DVKVTQSSRYLVKRTGEKVFLECVQDMDHENMFWYRQDPGLGLRLIYFSYDVKMKEKGDIPEGYSVSREKKERFSLILESASTNQTSMYLCASSPRRAGQPQNFGDGTRLSIL.

The sample holds many counts of this clonotype. The chain has TRBV19 and TRBJ1-5; a possible D gene is TRBD1 (5 bases). Germline V gene data show CDR1 as LNHDA and CDR2 as SQIVND (reference sequence). CDR3 length: 14 amino acids. V was pared by 2 bases and J by 5 bases, with 10 bases between. The CDR3 DNA reads TGTGCCAGTAGTATAAAGAAGGGGCATCAGCCCCAGCATTTT. Translated, it gives CASSIKKGHQPQHF. Together with reference TRBV19 and TRBJ1-5, the CDR3 gives the full variable domain: DGGITQSPKYLFRKEGQNVTLSCEQNLNHDAMYWYRQDPGQGLRLIYYSQIVNDFQKGDIAEGYSVSREKKESFPLTVTSAQKNPTAFYLCASSIKKGHQPQHFGDGTRLSIL.

For this clonotype: A read error is possible here, since a much larger clone lies one base away. The conserved final phenylalanine or tryptophan is absent from the CDR3, which likely points to a read error. CDR3 loop: CASSSTIWGYTI. Written as DNA, the CDR3 is TGTGCCAGCAGTTCAACAATATGGGGCTACACCATC. The chain recombines TRBV28 with TRBJ1-2, with D uncertain. The germline V gene has CDR1 MDHEN and CDR2 SYDVKM. The germline V and J ends were trimmed by 4 bases and 8 bases, with 11 bases remaining between them. The CDR3 extends over 12 amino acids.

This clonotype showed up many times. The chain employs TRBV3-1 and TRBJ1-1; D possibly corresponds to TRBD1 (5 bases). Germline loops: CDR1 LGHDT, CDR2 YNNKEL (reference sequence). Between the trimmed V and J ends, which lost 3 bases and 4 bases, there was a span of 12 bases. The CDR3 covers 14 residues. The CDR3 here is CASSQYVGGTEAFF. CDR3 DNA sequence: TGTGCCAGCAGCCAGTATGTGGGGGGCACTGAAGCTTTCTTT.

The chain employs TRBV24-1 and TRBJ2-2; D remains unclear. This CDR3 is 14 amino acids long. Per germline, CDR1 KGHDR and CDR2 SFDVKD. V lost 4 bases and J 5 bases, leaving 10 bases between the germline ends. The CDR3 spells CATSDSPETGELFF. The CDR3 nucleotides read TGTGCCACCAGTGACAGTCCCGAGACCGGGGAGCTGTTTTTT.

This clonotype has at least ten counts. V usage is TRBV2 and J usage is TRBJ2-5; 9 bases match TRBD2. CDR1 is SNHLY, CDR2 FYNNEI, per germline. There are 14 residues in the CDR3. V shed 6 bases, J shed 7 bases, and the junction held 9 bases outside the gene matches. CDR3 DNA sequence: TGTGCCAGCAGGCGCGGGGGGGCCGATGCGACCCAGTACTTC. This gives the protein CASRRGGADATQYF.

This clonotype was recorded at least ten times. This chain links TRBV7-6 with TRBJ2-2; D possibly corresponds to TRBD2 (5 bases). CDR3 length: 13 amino acids. The V end lost 3 bases, the J end lost 5 bases, and 7 bases lay between the germline ends. CDR1 and CDR2 (germline): SGHVS, FNYEAQ. CDR3 sequence (DNA): TGTGCCAGCAGCTTCGGGGATACCGGGGAGCTGTTTTTT. Its protein product is CASSFGDTGELFF. Based on the CDR3 plus reference TRBV7-6 and TRBJ2-2, the full variable domain is GAGVSQSPRYKVTKRGQDVALRCDPISGHVSLYWYRQALGQGPEFLTYFNYEAQQDKSGLPNDRFSAERPEGSISTLTIQRTEQRDSAMYRCASSFGDTGELFFGEGSRLTVL.

This clonotype occurred many times. The rearrangement uses TRBV20-1 and TRBJ2-1, with D perhaps TRBD1 or TRBD2 (5 bases each). Trimming removed 5 bases from V and 5 bases from J, with 10 bases in between. Per germline, CDR1 DFQATT and CDR2 SNEGSKA (reference sequence). The CDR3 is made up of 12 amino acids. CDR3 DNA sequence: TGCAGTGCTGACCCGGGACACAATGAGCAGTTCTTC. It translates to CSADPGHNEQFF.

In regard to this clonotype: Lacking the conserved final phenylalanine or tryptophan, this CDR3 likely reflects a read error. Because the CDR3's place on the DNA is in doubt, the DNA is left out and the CDR3 is given as listed by TCRdb. V usage is TRBV12-3 or TRBV12-4 and J usage is TRBJ2-7; the table's D gene call, TRBD1, was not cross checked with the DNA. Counting both end residues, the CDR3 totals 15 amino acids. CDR3 sequence: CASRNDRGLSYEQYN.

The sample holds many counts of this clonotype. The chain is built from TRBV20-1 and TRBJ2-5; TRBD2 agrees at 8 bases. In germline, CDR1 is DFQATT, CDR2 SNEGSKA (reference sequence). The J segment lost 4 bases and the V segment lost 6 bases, leaving 10 bases of the junction unmatched. This CDR3 comprises 14 residues. CDR3: CSARREGLGETQYF. For the CDR3, the DNA is TGCAGTGCACGTCGGGAGGGCCTAGGAGAGACCCAGTACTTC.

This clonotype was seen more than once but under ten times. This sequence joins TRBV2 and TRBJ2-1, with D tentatively TRBD2 (6 bases). Per germline, CDR1 SNHLY and CDR2 FYNNEI. The germline V and J ends were trimmed by 7 bases and 2 bases, with 12 bases remaining between them. CDR3 length: 14 residues. The CDR3 nucleotides are TGTGCCAGCATATCTCGGGGGACCTACAATGAGCAGTTCTTC. Amino acid sequence: CASISRGTYNEQFF.

This clonotype was detected ten times or more. The J gene is TRBJ2-5, the V gene TRBV29-1; possibly TRBD1 for D (6 bases). This CDR3 spans 15 amino acids. V was pared by 3 bases and J by 0 bases, with 14 bases between. Germline CDR1 SQVTM, CDR2 ANQGSEA. CDR3 residues: CSVDPGTSYQETQYF. The CDR3 DNA reads as TGCAGCGTTGACCCCGGGACATCGTACCAAGAGACCCAGTACTTC.

This clonotype was seen ten or more times. The DNA for the CDR3 is TGTGCCAGCAGCTTAGCGAATGAGGGAATTGTCCAAAACATTCAGTACTTC. Encoded protein: CASSLANEGIVQNIQYF. This chain uses TRBV7-9 with TRBJ2-4; the D gene is possibly TRBD2 (5 bases). Looked up from germline, CDR1 is SEHNR and CDR2 is FQNEAQ (reference sequence). The CDR3 has 17 amino acids. The germline V and J ends were trimmed by 0 bases and 5 bases, with 17 bases remaining between them.

The table lists this clonotype with many counts. The gene calls are TRBV7-3 and TRBJ2-5; D is unresolved. V was shortened by 3 bases and J by 0 bases, with 5 bases between the two germline ends. This CDR3 has 13 amino acids. Germline CDR1 is SGHTA and CDR2 is FQGTGA. The CDR3 region has the DNA TGTGCCAGCAGCTTTGGATACCAAGAGACCCAGTACTTC. It is translated as CASSFGYQETQYF.

This clonotype was recorded many times. V gene TRBV7-9 combines with J gene TRBJ1-1; D remains unclear. The CDR3 loop spans 13 amino acids. Germline CDR1 reads SEHNR; CDR2 reads FQNEAQ (reference sequence). V gave up 1 base and J gave up 8 bases, with 11 bases separating them. In DNA, the CDR3 is TGTGCCAGCAGCTTAGTGTCGGGGTCGGAAGCTTTCTTT. Translated: CASSLVSGSEAFF.

The table lists this clonotype with many counts. CDR3 in DNA: TGTGCCAGCAGTTACCCTCCGAACGTAGGCAGCCGATCGGGGGAGCTGTTTTTT. It yields the protein CASSYPPNVGSRSGELFF. The chain uses TRBV6-2 or TRBV6-3 and TRBJ2-2; D ambiguous. The V gene's germline CDR1 is MNHEY and CDR2 SVGEGT. Deletions cut 2 bases from V and 8 bases from J, with 24 bases between. The CDR3 runs 18 residues.

In this sample, this clonotype turned up many times. V and J are TRBV5-1 and TRBJ2-4, with D tentatively TRBD1 (6 bases). CDR1 SGHRS and CDR2 YFSETQ come from the germline V gene. Deletions cut 3 bases from V and 6 bases from J, with 13 bases between. The CDR3 runs 14 residues. The CDR3 protein is CASSYGQNRNIQYF. The CDR3 DNA sequence: TGCGCCAGCAGCTACGGACAGAACAGAAACATTCAGTACTTC.

CDR3 sequence reads: CASSHRVYEQFF. Here the CDR3 DNA reads TGTGCCAGCAGCCACAGGGTGTATGAGCAGTTCTTC. V is TRBV6-6 and J is TRBJ2-1; D is perhaps TRBD1 (6 bases). The V gene lost 6 bases and the J gene lost 8 bases, with 11 bases spanning the gap. Per germline, CDR1 MNHNY and CDR2 SVGAGI (reference sequence). This CDR3 has 12 amino acids.

The V call is TRBV20-1, the J call TRBJ2-2; D is ambiguous. V was clipped by 0 bases and J by 1 base, with 9 bases between them. The CDR3 length is 15 residues. Germline V gene lookup returns CDR1 DFQATT and CDR2 SNEGSKA (reference sequence). The CDR3 coding sequence is TGCAGTGCTAGAGATCCAGCTCTGAACACCGGGGAGCTGTTTTTT. It codes for CSARDPALNTGELFF.

There are many counts of this clonotype. The chain has TRBV20-1 and TRBJ2-7, with 10 bases lining up with TRBD2. J lost 4 bases, V lost 1 base, and 7 bases had no gene match. The CDR3 is 15 residues long. In germline, CDR1 is DFQATT, CDR2 SNEGSKA (reference sequence). The CDR3 protein is CSARGIAGGGYEQYF. Here the CDR3 DNA reads TGCAGTGCTAGAGGAATAGCGGGAGGAGGTTACGAGCAGTACTTC.